This TCR beta chain was observed in a study of blood T cell repertoires in COVID-19. Study as a whole: Some COVID-19 samples were acute and others convalescent; all came from the United States, Italy and Spain.

In the original workflow: The authors estimated nucleated cell counts from reference gene primer amplification. Clones were read by immunoSEQ multiplex PCR, and TCRdb kept only the in-frame ones, dropping some. That table supplies the V and J calls and clone size; D and trimming were determined from the DNA. The sample carries about 26,000 clones, 80% to 90% recorded once. The CDR3 extends over 15 amino acids. V was cut by 1 base and J by 5 bases, with 15 bases left in between. Germline V gene sequence: CDR1 SGHNT, CDR2 YYREEE (reference sequence). The chain couples TRBV5-4 to TRBJ2-5; the D gene is possibly TRBD1 (6 bases). The specimen was peripheral blood. The TCR was taken from a man aged 65-85 years with acute or convalescent COVID-19. The CDR3 DNA reads as TGTGCCAGCAGCTTGAAGATTGGGGGCGGTGAGACCCAGTACTTC. Translated: CASSLKIGGGETQYF.